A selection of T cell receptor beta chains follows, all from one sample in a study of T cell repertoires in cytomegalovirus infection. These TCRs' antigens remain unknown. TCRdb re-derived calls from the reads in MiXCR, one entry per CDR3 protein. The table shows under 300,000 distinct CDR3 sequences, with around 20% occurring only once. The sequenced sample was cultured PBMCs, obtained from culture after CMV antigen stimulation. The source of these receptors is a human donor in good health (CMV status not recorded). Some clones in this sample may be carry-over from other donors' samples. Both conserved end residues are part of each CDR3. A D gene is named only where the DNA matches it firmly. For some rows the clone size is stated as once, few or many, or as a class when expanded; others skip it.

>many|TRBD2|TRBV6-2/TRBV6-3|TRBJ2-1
CASSFSLIAGEDISRNEQFF
TGTGCCAGCAGTTTCTCCCTGATAGCGGGAGAGGATATTAGTAGGAATGAGCAGTTCTTC
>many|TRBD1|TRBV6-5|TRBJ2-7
CASSYDRGYEQYF
TGTGCCAGCAGTTACGACAGGGGCTACGAGCAGTACTTC
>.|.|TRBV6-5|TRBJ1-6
CASSYANNSPLHF
TGTGCCAGCAGTTACGCCAATAATTCACCCCTCCACTTT
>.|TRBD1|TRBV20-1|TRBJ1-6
CSARLPGQNNSPLHF
TGCAGTGCTAGGCTTCCGGGACAGAATAATTCACCCCTCCACTTT
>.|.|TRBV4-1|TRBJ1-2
CASSQDLQGRNYGYTF
TGCGCCAGCAGCCAAGATCTGCAGGGGAGAAACTATGGCTACACCTTC
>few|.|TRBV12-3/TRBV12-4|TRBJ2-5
CASSFQAAQYF
TGTGCCAGCAGTTTTCAAGCGGCCCAGTACTTC
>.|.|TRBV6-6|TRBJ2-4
CASSYSVGRRAKNIQYF
TGTGCCAGCAGTTACTCGGTCGGGAGACGGGCCAAAAACATTCAGTACTTC
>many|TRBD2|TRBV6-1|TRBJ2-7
CASSEATGAGAYEQYF
TGTGCCAGCAGTGAAGCGACCGGGGCGGGAGCGTACGAGCAGTACTTC
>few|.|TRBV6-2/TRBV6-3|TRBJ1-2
CASSYSSLGSGGYTF
TGTGCCAGCAGTTACTCGAGTTTGGGGTCCGGTGGCTACACCTTC
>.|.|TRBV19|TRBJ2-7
CASSIGASSSYEQYF
TGTGCCAGTAGTATTGGCGCTAGCTCCTCCTACGAGCAGTACTTC
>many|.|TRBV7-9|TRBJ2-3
CASSSRREELPQYF
TGTGCCAGCAGCTCGAGACGTGAAGAGCTCCCGCAGTATTTT
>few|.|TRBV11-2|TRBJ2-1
CASSLDLLAPYNEQFF
TGTGCCAGCAGCTTAGATCTGCTAGCTCCCTACAATGAGCAGTTCTTC
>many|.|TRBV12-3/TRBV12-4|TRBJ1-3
CASTARALSGNTIYF
TGTGCCAGCACCGCCCGGGCCCTCTCTGGAAACACCATATATTTT
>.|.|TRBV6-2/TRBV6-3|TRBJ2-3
CASRHILGGDLTSSTDTQYF
TGTGCCAGCAGGCACATTCTAGGTGGGGACTTGACTTCTAGCACAGATACGCAGTATTTT
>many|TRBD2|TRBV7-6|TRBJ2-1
CASSGRLAGAAFEQFF
TGTGCCAGCAGCGGACGTTTAGCGGGAGCGGCCTTTGAGCAGTTCTTC
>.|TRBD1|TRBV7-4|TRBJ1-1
CASDFHRQGSTEAFF
TGTGCCAGCGATTTCCATCGACAGGGGAGCACTGAAGCTTTCTTT